These T cell receptor beta chains were read from a single sample in a study of blood T cell repertoires in COVID-19. Method: immunoSEQ multiplex PCR; TCRdb's copy keeps in-frame clones and lacks some. The table records about 34,000 clones, 85% of them present only once. Sequencing was performed on peripheral blood. The receptors here all came from a human donor with acute or convalescent COVID-19. The donor label of this sample is uncertain. Each CDR3 is given with its conserved first and last residue. A D gene is named only where the DNA matches it firmly. Expanded clones get a size class; other rows say once, few or many, or leave the size out.

d_call	clone_size	v_call	j_call	cdr3_aa	cdr3_nt
TRBD1	.	TRBV5-1	TRBJ2-2	CASSVSQGARGELFF	TGCGCCAGCAGCGTTTCTCAGGGGGCGAGAGGGGAGCTGTTTTTT
TRBD2	.	TRBV20-1	TRBJ2-7	CSAGDYFF	TGCAGTGCTGGGGACTACTTCTTC
.	once	TRBV19	TRBJ1-1	CASSIGQGGTEAFF	TGTGCCAGTAGTATAGGGCAGGGAGGAACTGAAGCTTTCTTT
TRBD2	.	TRBV24-1	TRBJ2-5	CATSDFVAGGETQYF	TGTGCCACCAGTGATTTTGTTGCGGGGGGAGAGACCCAGTACTTC
TRBD2	.	TRBV2	TRBJ2-7	CASSVFSGLSYEQYF	TGTGCCAGCAGTGTTTTTAGCGGGCTCTCCTACGAGCAGTACTTC
.	.	TRBV6-5	TRBJ1-2	CAARPGDPYGYTF	TGTGCCGCCCGCCCGGGGGACCCTTATGGCTACACCTTC
TRBD1	.	TRBV28	TRBJ2-7	CASSPGTGQRNEQYF	TGTGCCAGCAGCCCCGGGACAGGGCAAAGGAACGAGCAGTACTTC
.	.	TRBV20-1	TRBJ1-2	CSAIEGGDYGYTF	TGCAGTGCTATTGAGGGGGGAGACTATGGCTACACCTTC
.	.	TRBV27	TRBJ2-7	CASSLAESSPGLSRVLYREQYF	TGTGCCAGCAGTCTTGCGGAGTCTTCCCCCGGGCTTAGCAGGGTTTTGTATCGCGAGCAGTACTTC
TRBD2	.	TRBV29-1	TRBJ2-5	CSVEDTSGEQETQYF	TGCAGCGTTGAAGACACTAGCGGAGAACAAGAGACCCAGTACTTC
TRBD1	.	TRBV19	TRBJ1-2	CASSKLDRNYGYTF	TGTGCCAGTAGTAAATTGGACAGGAACTATGGCTACACCTTC
.	once	TRBV28	TRBJ1-1	CASRTYRAGANTEAFF	TGTGCCAGCAGGACATACAGGGCGGGAGCGAACACTGAAGCTTTCTTT
.	.	TRBV30	TRBJ2-1	CAWSGYQRINEQFF	TGTGCCTGGAGTGGCTACCAGAGGATCAATGAGCAGTTCTTC
TRBD1	.	TRBV6-6	TRBJ1-3	CASRPEGAAGNTIYF	TGTGCCAGCAGACCCGAGGGGGCGGCTGGAAACACCATATATTTT
.	.	TRBV11-3	TRBJ1-2	CASSLAQGYGYTF	TGTGCCAGCAGCTTAGCCCAGGGCTATGGCTACACCTTC
TRBD1	.	TRBV5-1	TRBJ2-5	CASSLGQGYQETQYF	TGCGCCAGCAGCTTGGGACAGGGGTACCAAGAGACCCAGTACTTC
TRBD1	.	TRBV19	TRBJ1-3	CASSISGQRANTIYF	TGTGCCAGTAGTATTTCGGGACAGAGGGCAAACACCATATATTTT
.	once	TRBV12-3/TRBV12-4	TRBJ1-1	CASSAGGDAGTFF	TGTGCCAGTTCCGCGGGAGGGGACGCTGGAACTTTCTTT
TRBD2	.	TRBV2	TRBJ2-1	CASRGTSAYNEQFF	TGTGCCAGCAGAGGGACTAGCGCTTACAATGAGCAGTTCTTC
.	few	TRBV11-1	TRBJ1-1	CASSLMGGAFF	TGTGCCAGCAGCTTAATGGGGGGAGCTTTCTTT
.	few	TRBV28	TRBJ2-5	CASSLAGPLGETQYF	TGTGCCAGCAGTTTAGCAGGGCCCCTAGGAGAGACCCAGTACTTC
.	.	TRBV20-1	TRBJ2-5	CSAGWETQYF	TGCAGTGCCGGGTGGGAGACCCAGTACTTC
TRBD1	.	TRBV30	TRBJ1-2	CAWSPDRGNYGYTF	TGTGCCTGGAGTCCGGACAGGGGAAACTATGGCTACACCTTC
TRBD2	once	TRBV7-2	TRBJ2-2	CASSSRGLAGGNAGELFF	TGTGCCAGCAGCTCCCGCGGACTAGCGGGAGGGAACGCCGGGGAGCTGTTTTTT
.	.	TRBV2	TRBJ1-2	CAGFEWRLYGYTF	TGTGCCGGGTTCGAGTGGAGGCTCTATGGCTACACCTTC
TRBD1	few	TRBV9	TRBJ1-2	CASSVWTGGAIYGYTF	TGTGCCAGCAGCGTATGGACAGGGGGCGCGATCTATGGCTACACCTTC
TRBD1	.	TRBV6-1	TRBJ2-1	CASSEAGTGFYNEQFF	TGTGCCAGCAGTGAAGCCGGGACAGGGTTCTACAATGAGCAGTTCTTC
TRBD1	once	TRBV11-3	TRBJ2-3	CASSRDRFSGITDTQYF	TGTGCCAGCAGTCGGGACAGGTTCTCGGGCATCACAGATACGCAGTATTTT
.	.	TRBV7-2	TRBJ1-1	CASSPSRDTEAFF	TGTGCCAGCAGCCCATCCCGGGACACTGAAGCTTTCTTT
.	once	TRBV11-2	TRBJ2-5	CASSLGIGQGIGETQYF	TGTGCCAGCAGCTTAGGCATTGGGCAGGGGATTGGAGAGACCCAGTACTTC
.	.	TRBV7-2	TRBJ2-5	CASSFGLGETQYF	TGTGCCAGCAGCTTTGGACTGGGAGAGACCCAGTACTTC
.	.	TRBV28	TRBJ1-1	CASKRYENTEAFF	TGTGCCAGCAAGCGGTACGAGAACACTGAAGCTTTCTTT
.	.	TRBV4-3	TRBJ1-1	CASSPSEGTNTEAFF	TGCGCCAGCAGCCCGTCGGAGGGTACGAACACTGAAGCTTTCTTT
.	once	TRBV24-1	TRBJ2-3	CATSDSYEDTQYF	TGTGCCACCAGTGATTCCTACGAAGATACGCAGTATTTT
TRBD2	once	TRBV7-9	TRBJ2-3	CASSSPDIAGGSTDTQYF	TGTGCCAGCAGCTCACCCGACATAGCGGGAGGCTCCACAGATACGCAGTATTTT
TRBD1	.	TRBV28	TRBJ1-2	CASSFRDRAGYGYTF	TGTGCCAGCAGTTTTCGGGACAGGGCGGGCTATGGCTACACCTTC
.	.	TRBV3-1/TRBV3-2	TRBJ1-5	CASSQTDSNQPQHF	TGTGCCAGCAGCCAAACAGATAGCAATCAGCCCCAGCATTTT
TRBD1	.	TRBV19	TRBJ1-1	CASSIGQGATEAFF	TGTGCCAGTAGTATCGGACAGGGGGCCACTGAAGCTTTCTTT
.	.	TRBV5-1	TRBJ1-1	CASSFQGTEAFF	TGCGCCAGCAGCTTTCAGGGGACTGAAGCTTTCTTT
.	.	TRBV5-6	TRBJ1-5	CASSSSRVGGQPQHF	TGTGCCAGCAGCTCCAGTCGGGTGGGAGGACAGCCCCAGCATTTT
.	once	TRBV19	TRBJ2-1	CASSGSSYNEQFF	TGTGCCAGTAGTGGGAGCTCCTACAATGAGCAGTTCTTC
.	.	TRBV9	TRBJ2-7	CASSVDPGAYEQYF	TGTGCCAGCAGCGTAGACCCGGGAGCCTACGAGCAGTACTTC
.	.	TRBV18	TRBJ1-4	CASSLRPNEKLFF	TGTGCCAGCTCACTGCGGCCAAATGAAAAACTGTTTTTT
TRBD2	.	TRBV5-4	TRBJ2-1	CASSGQSAGVNEQFF	TGTGCCAGCAGCGGTCAATCAGCGGGAGTCAATGAGCAGTTCTTC
.	.	TRBV30	TRBJ1-1	CAWRTGFVTEAFF	TGTGCCTGGAGGACAGGATTTGTCACTGAAGCTTTCTTT